The rows below give T cell receptor beta chains drawn from one sample of a study of cytomegalovirus exposure and HLA in healthy donors. TCRdb's copy holds only in-frame clones and misses some; the assay was immunoSEQ multiplex PCR. The sample records about 120,000 clones, around 77% being singletons. Material: PBMCs. Source of these receptors: a man aged 35 to 55 in good health and CMV-seropositive. Both conserved end residues are part of each CDR3. The D gene is left open where the match is weak. Some rows have no size entry. The others give once, few or many, or a class for an expanded clone.

V	J	size	D	CDR3	DNA
TRBV14	TRBJ2-5	.	TRBD1	CASSRNRGQETQYF	TGTGCCAGCAGCCGCAACAGGGGGCAAGAGACCCAGTACTTC
TRBV6-5	TRBJ2-3	.	.	CASSYSTGYSTDTQYF	TGTGCCAGCAGTTACTCCACAGGCTACAGCACAGATACGCAGTATTTT
TRBV6-4	TRBJ1-2	.	TRBD1	CASSPGQGNYGYTF	TGTGCCAGCAGCCCGGGACAGGGGAACTATGGCTACACCTTC
TRBV6-5	TRBJ2-2	.	TRBD2	CASSYSIGGDTGELFF	TGTGCCAGCAGTTACTCGATTGGGGGGGACACCGGGGAGCTGTTTTTT
TRBV7-2	TRBJ1-2	once	.	CASSLAQGLWGYGYTF	TGTGCCAGCAGCTTAGCGCAGGGGCTGTGGGGCTATGGCTACACCTTC
TRBV29-1	TRBJ2-7	once	.	CSTQVQGHYEQYF	TGCAGCACCCAGGTACAGGGTCACTACGAGCAGTACTTC
TRBV7-8	TRBJ2-5	.	TRBD2	CASSLDLAGKTQYF	TGTGCCAGCAGCTTAGACCTAGCGGGGAAGACCCAGTACTTC
TRBV7-9	TRBJ2-3	.	TRBD2	CASSNLAGEPTDTQYF	TGTGCCAGCAGTAACTTGGCGGGGGAGCCCACAGATACGCAGTATTTT
TRBV4-1	TRBJ2-7	once	TRBD2	CASSQVLAGGSDEQYF	TGCGCCAGCAGCCAAGTTCTAGCGGGGGGCTCGGACGAGCAGTACTTC
TRBV6-1	TRBJ1-1	.	.	CASRRIEAFF	TGTGCCAGCAGGAGAATTGAAGCTTTCTTT
TRBV6-1	TRBJ2-1	.	TRBD1	CASSHRGDYNEQFF	TGTGCCAGCAGCCACAGGGGGGACTACAATGAGCAGTTCTTC
TRBV18	TRBJ1-5	few	.	CASSEQTISNQPQHF	TGTGCCAGCTCAGAACAAACGATTAGCAATCAGCCCCAGCATTTT
TRBV19	TRBJ2-6	.	.	CASSISGVGANVLTF	TGTGCCAGTAGTATCTCAGGGGTTGGGGCCAACGTCCTGACTTTC
TRBV9	TRBJ2-5	.	.	CASSPRRLLGETQYF	TGTGCCAGCAGCCCCCGGAGGTTATTGGGAGAGACCCAGTACTTC
TRBV11-3	TRBJ2-1	.	.	CASSLAGRRNEQFF	TGTGCCAGCAGCTTAGCGGGTCGTCGCAATGAGCAGTTCTTC
TRBV2	TRBJ2-5	.	.	CASSPGYGNQETQYF	TGTGCCAGCAGTCCTGGGTACGGGAACCAAGAGACCCAGTACTTC
TRBV7-9	TRBJ1-5	.	.	CSSSSPNQPQHF	TGTTCCAGCAGCTCCCCTAATCAGCCCCAGCATTTT